This T cell receptor beta chain came from a study of neoadjuvant anti-PD-1 for oral cavity cancer. General study results and limits: TCR analyses covered only a few patients per response group.

The method was immunoSEQ multiplex PCR; TCRdb's version includes in-frame clones alone and lacks a portion of them. The sample holds 60,000 to 75,000 clones, 70% to 85% seen once. Germline CDR1 reads MNHNS; CDR2 reads SASEGT. V was trimmed by 0 bases and J by 5 bases, leaving 11 bases between them. This CDR3 spans 15 amino acids. This clone was seen a single time. Its antigen is undetermined. The rearrangement uses TRBV6-1 and TRBJ1-5, with D possibly TRBD1 on 5 matching bases. The sequence was collected from a person aged 40 to 85 with oral cavity squamous cell carcinoma. The sequencing used PBMCs, collected before nivolumab (anti-PD-1) treatment. This chain's CDR3 is CASSEAGGIHQPQHF. The CDR3 DNA follows: TGTGCCAGCAGTGAAGCTGGGGGGATCCATCAGCCCCAGCATTTT.